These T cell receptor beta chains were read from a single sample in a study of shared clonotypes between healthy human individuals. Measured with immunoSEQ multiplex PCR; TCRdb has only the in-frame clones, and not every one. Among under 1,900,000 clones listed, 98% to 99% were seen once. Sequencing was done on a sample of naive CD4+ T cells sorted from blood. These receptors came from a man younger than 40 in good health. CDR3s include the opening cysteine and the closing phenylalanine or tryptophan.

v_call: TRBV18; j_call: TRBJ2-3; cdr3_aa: CASSPGLAGPDTQYF
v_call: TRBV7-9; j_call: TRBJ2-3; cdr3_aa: CASSPSWAVTQYF
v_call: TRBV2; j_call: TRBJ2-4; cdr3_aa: CASSEGWPRAIQYF
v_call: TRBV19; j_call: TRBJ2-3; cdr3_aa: CASSILGTGTDTQYF
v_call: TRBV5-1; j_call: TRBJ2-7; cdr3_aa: CASSLGSGRIDEQYF
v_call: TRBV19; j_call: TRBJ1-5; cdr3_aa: CASSRPSRGNQPQHF
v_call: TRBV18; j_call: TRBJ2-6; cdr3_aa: CASSSRGSSGANVLTF
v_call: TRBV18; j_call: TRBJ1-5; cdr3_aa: CASSPLQGLDQPQHF
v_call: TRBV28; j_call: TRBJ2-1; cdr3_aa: CASSLTFAAVGDNEQFF
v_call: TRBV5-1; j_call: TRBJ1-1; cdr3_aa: CASSQTHQGNTEAFF
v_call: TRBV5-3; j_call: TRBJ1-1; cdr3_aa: CARRWIRGLPSHRDMNTEAFF
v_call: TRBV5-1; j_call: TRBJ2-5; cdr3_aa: CASREDQETQYF
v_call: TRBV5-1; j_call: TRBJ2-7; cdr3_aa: CASSGTSGSYEQYF
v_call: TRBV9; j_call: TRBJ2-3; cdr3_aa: CASSVALAGGTDTQYF
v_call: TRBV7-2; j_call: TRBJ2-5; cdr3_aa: CASSHRWQQETQYF